These 18 T cell receptor beta chains share one sample of origin, sequenced in a study of T cell responses to AZD1222 COVID-19 vaccine. Data came from immunoSEQ multiplex PCR; TCRdb stores just in-frame clones and leaves some out. The profile shows 120,000 to 150,000 clones, around 93% of them singletons. The material was peripheral blood, obtained on day 0 of AZD1222 vaccination. These receptors were taken from an adult in good health.

V gene TRBV11-3 combines with J gene TRBJ2-1; possibly TRBD1 for D (6 bases). The germline V gene encodes CDR1 SGHNT and CDR2 YENEEA. The CDR3 runs to 17 residues. Trimming stripped 4 bases from V and 2 bases from J, with 18 bases between. The CDR3 protein is CASSYSTIGTPYNEQFF. CDR3 bases: TGTGCCAGCAGCTACTCTACTATCGGGACACCCTACAATGAGCAGTTCTTC.

The chain combines TRBV18 with TRBJ2-5; 12 bases agree with TRBD2. Germline V CDR1 and CDR2: KGHSH, LQKENI. The CDR3 covers 15 residues. V gave up 0 bases and J gave up 5 bases; unmatched junction bases: 1. For the CDR3, the DNA is TGTGCCAGCTCACCACCCCTAGCGGGAGGGGAGACCCAGTACTTC. It encodes CASSPPLAGGETQYF.

The chain employs TRBV9 and TRBJ2-6; either TRBD1 or TRBD2 may fit D (5 bases each). Per the germline V gene, CDR1 is SGDLS and CDR2 is YYNGEE. The CDR3 length is 13 residues. The V end lost 5 bases, the J end lost 4 bases, and 7 bases lay between the germline ends. CDR3 in amino acids: CASRGTGANVLTF. Here the CDR3 DNA reads TGTGCCAGCAGAGGGACCGGGGCCAACGTCCTGACTTTC.

This clone was picked up one time. This sequence joins TRBV7-9 and TRBJ1-1, with unresolved D. This CDR3 has 13 amino acids. V was trimmed by 5 bases and J by 6 bases, leaving 13 bases between them. The germline gives CDR1 SEHNR, CDR2 FQNEAQ (reference sequence). CDR3 amino acids: CASSPPSGPEAFF. CDR3 bases: TGTGCCAGCAGCCCCCCCTCGGGTCCTGAAGCTTTCTTT.

The chain is built from TRBV12-5 and TRBJ1-5; 7 bases align to TRBD1. This CDR3 is 15 amino acids long. The germline V gene encodes CDR1 LGHNT and CDR2 FRNRAP. Trimming at V came to 1 base and at J to 6 bases, leaving 6 bases not matched to a gene. For the CDR3, the DNA is TGTGCTAGTGGTTTGGCGACAGGGACGGCTCAGCCCCAGCATTTT. Translation: CASGLATGTAQPQHF.

The CDR3 DNA reads TGTGCCAGCAGCTTTTTTCTAGCGGGGGATACGCAGTATTTT. It translates to CASSFFLAGDTQYF. This sequence joins TRBV5-5 and TRBJ2-3; 9 bases match TRBD2. V was pared by 2 bases and J by 6 bases, with 4 bases of the junction left unmatched. The CDR3 has 14 residues. CDR1 and CDR2 from the germline V gene are SGHKS and YYEKEE (reference sequence).

The rearrangement links TRBV11-3 to TRBJ2-7; D possibly uses TRBD1 or TRBD2 (6 bases each). This CDR3 is 17 amino acids long. Trimming removed 0 bases at V and 6 bases at J, with 21 bases between. Germline V gives CDR1 SGHNT, CDR2 YENEEA. The CDR3 DNA is TGTGCCAGCAGCTTAGATCGACTCGGGGGCGCGGATCCCGAGCAGTACTTC. Translated, it gives CASSLDRLGGADPEQYF. Together with reference TRBV11-3 and TRBJ2-7, the CDR3 gives the full variable domain: EAGVVQSPRYKIIEKKQPVAFWCNPISGHNTLYWYLQNLGQGPELLIRYENEEAVDDSQLPKDRFSAERLKGVDSTLKIQPAELGDSAVYLCASSLDRLGGADPEQYFGPGTRLTVT.

The chain links TRBV11-2 to TRBJ2-1; D possibly corresponds to TRBD1 (5 bases). The CDR3 contains 17 residues. V was cut by 1 base and J by 4 bases, with 17 bases left in between. Per the germline V gene, CDR1 is SGHAT and CDR2 is FQNNGV. The CDR3 bases are TGTGCCAGCAGCTTAGGAGGCCAGGGTAGATTTTACAATGAGCAGTTCTTC. Translation: CASSLGGQGRFYNEQFF.

The chain recombines TRBV5-1 with TRBJ1-2, with 8 bases fitting TRBD1. The CDR3 consists of 12 residues. Germline V gene sequence: CDR1 SGHRS, CDR2 YFSETQ. V lost 6 bases to trimming and J lost 8 bases; unmatched junction nucleotides: 6. The DNA for the CDR3 is TGCGCCAGCACCTCCGACAGGGGAGGCTACACCTTC. This sequence encodes CASTSDRGGYTF.

The V gene is TRBV4-1, the J gene TRBJ2-1; 9 bases line up with TRBD2. The V segment lost 1 base and the J segment 9 bases; nucleotides outside the gene matches: 7. CDR3 length: 15 residues. Germline CDR1 MGHRA, CDR2 YSYEKL. Here the CDR3 reads CASSQVGGRVFEQFF. CDR3 nucleotides: TGCGCCAGCAGCCAAGTGGGCGGGAGGGTTTTTGAGCAGTTCTTC.

This CDR3 reads CASSSSMDEQYF. Written as DNA, the CDR3 is TGTGCCAGCAGCTCCTCGATGGACGAGCAGTACTTC. The J gene is TRBJ2-7, the V gene TRBV7-9; D uncertain. There are 12 residues in the CDR3. The V end was cut by 4 bases, the J end by 5 bases, with 9 bases between. Looked up from germline, CDR1 is SEHNR and CDR2 is FQNEAQ (reference sequence).

The chain couples TRBV7-9 to TRBJ1-1; D perhaps matches TRBD1 (6 bases). The V and J ends lost 11 bases and 0 bases respectively, with 10 bases between them. Germline CDR1 reads SEHNR; CDR2 reads FQNEAQ (reference sequence). The CDR3 is made up of 12 amino acids. The chain's CDR3 is CALGHLNTEAFF. The DNA for the CDR3 is TGTGCCCTGGGACATCTGAACACTGAAGCTTTCTTT.

This sequence joins TRBV5-1 and TRBJ2-5; D ambiguous. Trimming cost V 4 bases and J 3 bases, with 10 bases left between them. The CDR3 sequence is 13 residues long. Germline loops: CDR1 SGHRS, CDR2 YFSETQ. The CDR3 nucleotides are TGCGCCAGCAGCCCCTACCTTAAAGAGACCCAGTACTTC. Its protein is CASSPYLKETQYF.

This CDR3 is CASTKGDGGSQETQYF. DNA of the CDR3: TGTGCCAGCACCAAGGGAGATGGCGGGAGCCAAGAGACCCAGTACTTC. The chain employs TRBV27 and TRBJ2-5, with TRBD2 matching 7 bases. In germline, CDR1 is MNHEY, CDR2 SMNVEV (reference sequence). This CDR3 contains 16 residues. V shed 7 bases and J 1 base; nucleotides not matched to a gene: 12.

This chain connects TRBV10-3 to TRBJ2-7, with D possibly being TRBD1 (6 bases). The CDR3 is made up of 14 amino acids. Germline V gene sequence: CDR1 ENHRY, CDR2 SYGVKD. The ends were cut back, 3 bases at V and 6 bases at J, with 15 bases in the middle. This CDR3 is CAISEIARGIEQYF. The CDR3 DNA reads TGTGCCATCAGTGAAATCGCCAGGGGAATCGAGCAGTACTTC.

This chain joins TRBV6-2 or TRBV6-3 and TRBJ2-1, with D uncertain. Trimming took 3 bases from V and 0 from J, leaving 9 bases between them. The CDR3 loop spans 15 amino acids. The germline CDR1 and CDR2 sequences are MNHEY and SVGEGT. The CDR3 coding sequence is TGTGCCAGCAGTTATTCTGCTAGCTCCTACAATGAGCAGTTCTTC. Amino acid sequence: CASSYSASSYNEQFF.

V and J are TRBV27 and TRBJ1-2; D is unresolved. The V gene's germline CDR1 is MNHEY and CDR2 SMNVEV (reference sequence). V was shortened by 4 bases and J by 4 bases, with 10 bases between the two germline ends. The CDR3 runs 13 residues. The DNA of the CDR3 is TGTGCCAGCAGTTCAACACCTGGCTATGGCTACACCTTC. Its translation is CASSSTPGYGYTF.

This chain joins TRBV18 and TRBJ1-2; D remains unclear. CDR1 and CDR2 from the germline V gene are KGHSH and LQKENI. The CDR3 contains 14 residues. V lost 4 bases to trimming and J lost 0 bases, with 9 bases between them. The CDR3 coding sequence is TGTGCCAGCTCACAACAAGGAGCTAACTATGGCTACACCTTC. Amino acid sequence: CASSQQGANYGYTF.